This TCR beta chain was captured in a study of T cell responses to AZD1222 COVID-19 vaccine. Points from the study as a whole: Regions left unmutated in variants are reportedly the target of nearly half of spike-specific TCRs. Sampling that yielded the repertoires occurred only after the peak T cell response.

Pooling of second doses given at about 4 or about 12 weeks was done. Measured with immunoSEQ multiplex PCR; TCRdb has only the in-frame clones, and not every one. The sample gives about 110,000 clones, 94% of which show up once; 2.5% to 3% is in the top ten. CDR3 length equals 14 residues. Germline assignment: CDR1 MNHEY and CDR2 SVGAGI. Deletions cut 5 bases from V and 0 bases from J, with 7 bases between. On this clone itself: Its antigen is still unknown.

The J gene is TRBJ1-4, the V gene TRBV6-5, with D uncertain. This clonotype originated in an adult who received the AZD1222 COVID-19 vaccine. Here the sequenced sample was peripheral blood, taken 28 days after the second AZD1222 dose. This chain's CDR3 is CASSRTATNEKLFF. The DNA of the CDR3 is TGTGCCAGCAGTCGGACGGCAACTAATGAAAAACTGTTTTTT.